The 9 T cell receptor beta chains in this list originate from one sample, sequenced in a study of CD8 T cells in Susac syndrome. After extraction with the RNeasy kit, roughly 0.5 to 1 ug of the RNA was reverse transcribed using random hexamers. MiXCR was run by TCRdb on the immunoSEQ multiplex PCR reads, yielding one entry per CDR3 protein. The sample carries over 100,000 distinct CDR3 sequences, 85% to 95% recorded once. Sequenced sample: CD8+ T cells from PBMCs. Receptor source: a human donor in good health.

The chain uses TRBV9 and TRBJ2-1; 9 nucleotides agree with TRBD2. V gave up 1 base and J gave up 2 bases; unmatched junction bases: 4. The CDR3 is made up of 16 amino acids. CDR1 and CDR2 (germline): SGDLS, YYNGEE. The DNA for the CDR3 is TGTGCCAGCAGCGTACAAGCGGGGGGAGCCTACAATGAGCAGTTCTTC. This codes for CASSVQAGGAYNEQFF.

A single count supports this clonotype. The chain links TRBV20-1 to TRBJ2-7; either TRBD1 or TRBD2 may supply D (5 bases each). Germline CDR1 reads DFQATT; CDR2 reads SNEGSKA (reference sequence). With 5 bases removed from V and 2 bases from J, the gap between germline ends came to 22 bases. This CDR3 region has 16 residues. CDR3 nucleotide sequence: TGCAGTGCTGTAAACCCACTCGGGACGGTCCCCTACGAGCAGTACTTC. Translation gives CSAVNPLGTVPYEQYF.

The V and J genes are TRBV20-1 and TRBJ2-1; TRBD2 aligns across 7 bases. V lost 6 bases and J lost 7; bases outside the gene matches: 12. Per the germline V gene, CDR1 is DFQATT and CDR2 is SNEGSKA (reference sequence). The CDR3 runs 14 residues. The CDR3 loop reads CSAYLAAAKNEQFF. The CDR3 coding sequence is TGCAGTGCCTATCTAGCGGCCGCCAAAAATGAGCAGTTCTTC.

The V gene is TRBV7-2, the J gene TRBJ2-1; TRBD1 aligns across 12 bases. V shed 1 base, J shed 10 bases, and the junction held 5 bases outside the gene matches. Germline values: CDR1 SGHTA, CDR2 FQGNSA. This CDR3 has 15 residues. The CDR3 nucleotides read TGTGCCAGCAGCTTAGAGGGACAGGGGGCGCGGGAGCAGTTCTTC. Amino acids: CASSLEGQGAREQFF.

The chain combines TRBV27 with TRBJ1-6, with D possibly being TRBD1 (5 bases). The CDR3 contains 16 residues. V was cut by 2 bases and J by 6 bases, with 14 bases left in between. The germline gives CDR1 MNHEY, CDR2 SMNVEV (reference sequence). Here the CDR3 reads CASSLNGGLGNSPLHF. DNA of the CDR3: TGTGCCAGCAGTTTAAATGGGGGTCTTGGTAATTCACCCCTCCACTTT.

The chain carries TRBV7-2 and TRBJ2-7, with D maybe TRBD2 (5 bases). CDR1 and CDR2 from the germline V gene are SGHTA and FQGNSA. V was trimmed by 5 bases and J by 5 bases, leaving 13 bases between them. The CDR3 contains 13 residues. The CDR3 coding sequence is TGTGCCAGCAGCCCGGGGATCCCGGACGAGCAGTACTTC. This codes for CASSPGIPDEQYF.

The rearrangement uses TRBV6-1 and TRBJ1-1, with 8 nucleotides matching TRBD1. There are 14 residues in the CDR3. The ends lost 4 bases at V and 1 base at J; junction bases unmatched: 2. The germline gives CDR1 MNHNS, CDR2 SASEGT. As DNA, the CDR3 is TGTGCCAGCAGTGCGACAGGGGAGAACACTGAAGCTTTCTTT. This encodes CASSATGENTEAFF.

This chain links TRBV6-6 with TRBJ2-7; TRBD1 matches 10 bases. V lost 3 bases to trimming and J lost 4 bases; unmatched junction nucleotides: 3. The CDR3 is made up of 14 amino acids. Per the germline V gene, CDR1 is MNHNY and CDR2 is SVGAGI (reference sequence). The CDR3 region has the DNA TGTGCCAGCAGTTATTGGGACAGGGGTTACGAGCAGTACTTC. It codes for CASSYWDRGYEQYF.

The rearrangement joins TRBV28 to TRBJ1-4, with D maybe TRBD1 (6 bases). Germline CDR1 is MDHEN and CDR2 is SYDVKM. This CDR3 contains 18 residues. V was trimmed by 4 bases and J by 4 bases, leaving 22 bases between them. CDR3 loop: CASSYTDSPNRRNEKLFF. The CDR3 bases are TGTGCCAGCAGTTACACGGACAGCCCTAACCGGCGTAATGAAAAACTGTTTTTT.